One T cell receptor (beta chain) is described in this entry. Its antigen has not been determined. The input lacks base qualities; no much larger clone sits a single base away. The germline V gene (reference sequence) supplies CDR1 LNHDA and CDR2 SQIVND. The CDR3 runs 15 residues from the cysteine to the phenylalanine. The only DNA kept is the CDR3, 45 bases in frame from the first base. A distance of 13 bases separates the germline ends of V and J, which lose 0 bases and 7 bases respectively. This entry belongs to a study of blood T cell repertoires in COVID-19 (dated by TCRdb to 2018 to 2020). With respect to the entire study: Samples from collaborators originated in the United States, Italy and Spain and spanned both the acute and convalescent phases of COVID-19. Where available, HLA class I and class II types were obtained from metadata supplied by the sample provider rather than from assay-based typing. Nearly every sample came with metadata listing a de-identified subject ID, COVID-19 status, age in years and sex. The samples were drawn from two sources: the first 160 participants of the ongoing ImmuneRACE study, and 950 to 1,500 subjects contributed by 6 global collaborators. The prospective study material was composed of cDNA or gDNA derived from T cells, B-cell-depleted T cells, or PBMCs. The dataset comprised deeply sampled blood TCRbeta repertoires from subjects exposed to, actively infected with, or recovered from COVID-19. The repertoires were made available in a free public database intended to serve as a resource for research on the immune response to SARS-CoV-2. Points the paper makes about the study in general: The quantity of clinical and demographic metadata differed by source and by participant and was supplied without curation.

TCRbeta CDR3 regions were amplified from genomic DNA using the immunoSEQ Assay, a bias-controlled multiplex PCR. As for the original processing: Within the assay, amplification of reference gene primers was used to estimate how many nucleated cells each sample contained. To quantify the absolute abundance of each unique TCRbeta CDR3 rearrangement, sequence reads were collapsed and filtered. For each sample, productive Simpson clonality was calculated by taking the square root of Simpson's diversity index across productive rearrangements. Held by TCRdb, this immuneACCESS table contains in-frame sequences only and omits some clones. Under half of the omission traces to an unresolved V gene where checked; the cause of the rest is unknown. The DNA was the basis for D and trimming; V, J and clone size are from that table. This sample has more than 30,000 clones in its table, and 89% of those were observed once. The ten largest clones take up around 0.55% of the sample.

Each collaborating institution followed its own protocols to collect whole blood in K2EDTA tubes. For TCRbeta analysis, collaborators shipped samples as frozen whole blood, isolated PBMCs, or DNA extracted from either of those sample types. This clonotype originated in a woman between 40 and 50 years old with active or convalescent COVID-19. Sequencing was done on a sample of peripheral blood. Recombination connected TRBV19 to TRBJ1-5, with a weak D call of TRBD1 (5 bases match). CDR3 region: CASSIDRGGGQPQHF. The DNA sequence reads TGTGCCAGTAGTATAGATCGGGGCGGAGGGCAGCCCCAGCATTTT.